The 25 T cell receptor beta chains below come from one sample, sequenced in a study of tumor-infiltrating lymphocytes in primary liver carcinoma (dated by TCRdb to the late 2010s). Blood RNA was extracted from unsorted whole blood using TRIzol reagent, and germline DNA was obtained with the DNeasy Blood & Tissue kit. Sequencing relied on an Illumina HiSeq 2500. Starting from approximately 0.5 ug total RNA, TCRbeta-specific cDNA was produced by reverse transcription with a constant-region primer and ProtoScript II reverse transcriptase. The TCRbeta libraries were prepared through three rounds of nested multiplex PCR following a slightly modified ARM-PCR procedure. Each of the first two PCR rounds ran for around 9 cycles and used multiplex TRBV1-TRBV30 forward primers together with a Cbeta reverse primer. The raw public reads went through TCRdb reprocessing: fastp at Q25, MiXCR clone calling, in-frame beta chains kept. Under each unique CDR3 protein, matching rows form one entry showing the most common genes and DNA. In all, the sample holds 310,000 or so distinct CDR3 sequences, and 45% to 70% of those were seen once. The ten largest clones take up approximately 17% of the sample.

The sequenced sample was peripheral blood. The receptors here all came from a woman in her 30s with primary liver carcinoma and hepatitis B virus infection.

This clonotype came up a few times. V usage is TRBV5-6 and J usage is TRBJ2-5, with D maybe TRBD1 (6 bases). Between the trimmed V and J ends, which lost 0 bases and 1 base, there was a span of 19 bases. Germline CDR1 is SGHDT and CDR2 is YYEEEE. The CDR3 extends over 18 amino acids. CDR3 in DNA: TGTGCCAGCAGCTTGGAACGTGGGACACAGTTTGCCCAAGAGACCCAGTACTTC. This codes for CASSLERGTQFAQETQYF.

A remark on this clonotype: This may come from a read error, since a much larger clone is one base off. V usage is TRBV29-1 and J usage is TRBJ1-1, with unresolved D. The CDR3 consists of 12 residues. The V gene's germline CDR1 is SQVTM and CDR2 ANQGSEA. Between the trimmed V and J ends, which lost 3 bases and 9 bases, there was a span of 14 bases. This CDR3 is CSVEEGGSQAFF. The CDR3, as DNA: TGCAGCGTTGAGGAAGGAGGGTCTCAAGCTTTCTTT.

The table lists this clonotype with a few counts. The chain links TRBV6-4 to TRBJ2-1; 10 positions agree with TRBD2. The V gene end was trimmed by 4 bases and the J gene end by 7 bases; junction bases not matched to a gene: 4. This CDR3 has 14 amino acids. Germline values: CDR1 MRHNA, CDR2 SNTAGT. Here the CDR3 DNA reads TGTGCCAGCAGTGTATTAGCGGGGGGAAATGAGCAGTTCTTC. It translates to CASSVLAGGNEQFF.

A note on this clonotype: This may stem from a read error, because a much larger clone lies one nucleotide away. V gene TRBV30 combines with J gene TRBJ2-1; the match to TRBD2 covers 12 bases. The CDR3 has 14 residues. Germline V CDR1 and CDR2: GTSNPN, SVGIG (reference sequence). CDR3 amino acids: CAWSRLAGEGERFF. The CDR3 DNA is TGTGCCTGGAGTCGACTAGCGGGAGAGGGGGAGCGGTTCTTC.

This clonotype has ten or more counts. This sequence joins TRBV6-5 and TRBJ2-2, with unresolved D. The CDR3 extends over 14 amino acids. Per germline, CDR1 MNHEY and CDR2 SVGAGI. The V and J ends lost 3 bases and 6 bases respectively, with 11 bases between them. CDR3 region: CASSYFSVAGELFF. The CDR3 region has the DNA TGTGCCAGCAGTTATTTCTCGGTGGCCGGGGAGCTGTTTTTT.

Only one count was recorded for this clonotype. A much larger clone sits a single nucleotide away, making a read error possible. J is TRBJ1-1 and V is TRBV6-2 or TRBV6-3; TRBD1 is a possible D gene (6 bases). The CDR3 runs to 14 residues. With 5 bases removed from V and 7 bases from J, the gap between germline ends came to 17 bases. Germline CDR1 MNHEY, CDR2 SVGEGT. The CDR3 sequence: CASSIGGADIEAFF. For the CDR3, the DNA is TGTGCCAGCAGTATTGGGGGGGCGGACATTGAAGCTTTCTTT.

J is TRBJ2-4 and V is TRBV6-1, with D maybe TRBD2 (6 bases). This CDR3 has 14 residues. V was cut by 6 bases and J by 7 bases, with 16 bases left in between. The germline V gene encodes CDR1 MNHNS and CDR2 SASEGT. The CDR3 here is CASSPQEAGNIQYF. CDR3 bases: TGTGCCAGCAGCCCACAGGAGGCGGGGAACATTCAGTACTTC.

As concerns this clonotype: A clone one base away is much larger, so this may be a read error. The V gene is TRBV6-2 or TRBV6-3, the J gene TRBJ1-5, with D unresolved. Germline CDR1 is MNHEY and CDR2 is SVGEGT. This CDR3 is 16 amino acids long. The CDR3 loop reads CVSSYPVLYPNQPQHF. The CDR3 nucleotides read TGTGTCAGCAGTTACCCTGTGCTGTACCCCAATCAGCCCCAGCATTTT.

In nucleotides, the CDR3 is TGTGCCAGCACAACCTGGACTAGCGGGAATCGGGATGAGCAGTTCTTC. The encoded protein is CASTTWTSGNRDEQFF. The rearrangement joins TRBV28 to TRBJ2-1; 12 bases are a match to TRBD2. This CDR3 is 16 amino acids long. Germline V gives CDR1 MDHEN, CDR2 SYDVKM. V was pared by 7 bases and J by 8 bases, with 12 bases of the junction left unmatched.

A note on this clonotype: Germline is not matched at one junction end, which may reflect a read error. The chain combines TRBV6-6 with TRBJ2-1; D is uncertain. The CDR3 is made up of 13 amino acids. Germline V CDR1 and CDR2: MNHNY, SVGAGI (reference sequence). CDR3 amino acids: CASSYTSYNKQLF. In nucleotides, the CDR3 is TGTGCCAGCAGTTACACCTCCTACAATAAGCAGCTCTTC.

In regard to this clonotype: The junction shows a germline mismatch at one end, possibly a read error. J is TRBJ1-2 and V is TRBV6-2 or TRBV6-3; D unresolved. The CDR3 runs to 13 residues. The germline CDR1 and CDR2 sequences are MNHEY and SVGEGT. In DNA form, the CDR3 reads TGTGCCAGCCGCCCTATTATGCACTATGGCCACACCTTC. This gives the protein CASRPIMHYGHTF.

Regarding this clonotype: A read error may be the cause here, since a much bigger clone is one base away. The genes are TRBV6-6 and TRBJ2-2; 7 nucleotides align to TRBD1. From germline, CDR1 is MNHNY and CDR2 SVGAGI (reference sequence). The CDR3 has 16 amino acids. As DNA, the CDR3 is TGTGTCAGCAGGACCGACCGACAGGGAAGATCCGGGGAGCTGTTTTTT. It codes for CVSRTDRQGRSGELFF.

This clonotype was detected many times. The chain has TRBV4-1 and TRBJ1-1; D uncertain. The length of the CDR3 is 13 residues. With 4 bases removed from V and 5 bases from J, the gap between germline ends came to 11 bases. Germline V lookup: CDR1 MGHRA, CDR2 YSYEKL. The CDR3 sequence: CASSLRGGTEAFF. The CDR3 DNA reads TGCGCCAGCAGCCTCCGAGGAGGGACTGAAGCTTTCTTT.

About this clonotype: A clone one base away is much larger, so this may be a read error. The CDR3 loop is CASSLGWGSPPVEQYF. CDR3 coding DNA: TGTGCCAGCAGTTTGGGTTGGGGGAGCCCTCCCGTCGAGCAGTACTTC. The chain links TRBV12-3 or TRBV12-4 to TRBJ2-7, with D perhaps being TRBD1 or TRBD2 (5 bases each). V shed 3 bases and J shed 6 bases, with 21 bases lying between them. The CDR3 totals 16 residues.

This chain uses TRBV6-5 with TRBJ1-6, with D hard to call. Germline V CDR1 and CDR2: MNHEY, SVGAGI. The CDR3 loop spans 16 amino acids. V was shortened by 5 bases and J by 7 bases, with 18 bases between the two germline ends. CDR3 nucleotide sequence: TGTGCCAGCAGTCCCACCTGGCCGGAGGGAAATTCACCCCTCCACTTT. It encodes CASSPTWPEGNSPLHF.

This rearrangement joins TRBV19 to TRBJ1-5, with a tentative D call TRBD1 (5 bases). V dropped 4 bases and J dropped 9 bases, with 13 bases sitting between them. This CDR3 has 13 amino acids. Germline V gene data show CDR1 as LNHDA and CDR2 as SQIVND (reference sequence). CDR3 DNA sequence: TGTGCCAGTAGTACAGGGAATGATCTGCCCCAGCATTTT. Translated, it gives CASSTGNDLPQHF.

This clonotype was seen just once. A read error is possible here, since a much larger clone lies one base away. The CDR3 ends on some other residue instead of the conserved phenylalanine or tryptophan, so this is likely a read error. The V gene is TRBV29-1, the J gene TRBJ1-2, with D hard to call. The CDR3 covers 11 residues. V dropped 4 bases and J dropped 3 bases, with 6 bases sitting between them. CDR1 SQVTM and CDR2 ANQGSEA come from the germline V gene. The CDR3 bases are TGCAGCGTTGGCGGGGACTATGGCTACACCCTC. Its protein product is CSVGGDYGYTL.

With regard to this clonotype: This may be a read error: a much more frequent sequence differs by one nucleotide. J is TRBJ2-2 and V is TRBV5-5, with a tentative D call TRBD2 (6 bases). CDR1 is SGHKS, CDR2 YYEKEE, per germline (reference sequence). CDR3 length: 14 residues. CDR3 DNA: TGTACCAGCAGCTTGGAGGGAACCACCGGGGAGCTGTTTTTT. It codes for CTSSLEGTTGELFF.

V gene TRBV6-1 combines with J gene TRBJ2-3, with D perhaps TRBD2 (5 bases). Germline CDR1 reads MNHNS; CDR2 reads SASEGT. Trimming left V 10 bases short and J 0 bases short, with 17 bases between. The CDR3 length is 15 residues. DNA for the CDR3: TGTGCCAACGCGAAGGAGCGGAAAAGCACAGATACGCAGTATTTT. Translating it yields CANAKERKSTDTQYF.

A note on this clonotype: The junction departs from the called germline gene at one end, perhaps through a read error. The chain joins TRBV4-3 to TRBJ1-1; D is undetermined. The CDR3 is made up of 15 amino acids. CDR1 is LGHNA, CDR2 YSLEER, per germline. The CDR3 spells CPSSQDRAGSTEAFF. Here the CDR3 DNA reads TGCCCCAGCAGCCAAGATAGGGCAGGTAGCACTGAAGCTTTCTTT.

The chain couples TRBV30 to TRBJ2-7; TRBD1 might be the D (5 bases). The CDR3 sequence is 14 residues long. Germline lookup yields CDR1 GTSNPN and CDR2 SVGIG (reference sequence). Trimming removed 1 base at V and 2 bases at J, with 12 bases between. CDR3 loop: CAWSEGTGAYEQYF. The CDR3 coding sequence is TGTGCCTGGAGTGAAGGAACAGGAGCCTACGAGCAGTACTTC.

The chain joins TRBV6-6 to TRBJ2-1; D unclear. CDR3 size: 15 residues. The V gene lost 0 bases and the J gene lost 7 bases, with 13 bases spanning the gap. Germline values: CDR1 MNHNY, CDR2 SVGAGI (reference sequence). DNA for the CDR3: TGTGCCAGCAGTTACTCCGCAGGAGCAACAAATGAGCAGTTCTTC. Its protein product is CASSYSAGATNEQFF.

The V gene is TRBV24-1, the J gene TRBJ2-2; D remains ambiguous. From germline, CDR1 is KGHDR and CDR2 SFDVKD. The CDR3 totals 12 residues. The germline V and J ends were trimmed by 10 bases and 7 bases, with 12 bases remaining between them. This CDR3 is CATKSPSGELFF. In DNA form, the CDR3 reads TGTGCCACTAAATCACCCAGCGGGGAGCTGTTTTTT.

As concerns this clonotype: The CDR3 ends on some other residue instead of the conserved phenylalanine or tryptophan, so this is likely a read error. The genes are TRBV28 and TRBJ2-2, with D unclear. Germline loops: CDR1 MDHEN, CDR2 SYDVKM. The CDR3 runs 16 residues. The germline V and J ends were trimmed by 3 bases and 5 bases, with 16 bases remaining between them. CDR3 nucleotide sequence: TGTGCCAGCAGTTTGGTTAGGCGACCTACGACCGGGGAGCTGTTTTCT. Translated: CASSLVRRPTTGELFS.

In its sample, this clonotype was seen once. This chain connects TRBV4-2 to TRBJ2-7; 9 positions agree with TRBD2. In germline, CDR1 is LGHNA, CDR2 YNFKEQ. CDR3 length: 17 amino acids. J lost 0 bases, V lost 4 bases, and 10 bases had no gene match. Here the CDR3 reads CASSPTTGGRDSYEQYF. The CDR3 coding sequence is TGTGCCAGCAGCCCCACTACAGGCGGGAGGGACTCCTACGAGCAGTACTTC.